One sample yielded the 26 T cell receptor beta chains listed below, sequenced in a study of T cells in Graves' hyperthyroidism and ophthalmopathy. What was amplified from RNA transcripts were TCR beta CDR3 regions. Carried out on the TCR CDR3, a first-round RT-PCR used the HTBI primer set. TCRdb processed the multiplex PCR reads anew with MiXCR; each CDR3 protein has one entry. The sample carries more than 150,000 distinct CDR3 sequences, about 18% recorded once. The sample comprised blood. All receptors derive from a woman between 50 and 59 years old with Graves' hyperthyroidism.

This clonotype turned up a few times. A junction boundary mismatches the germline segment, possibly from a read error. The rearrangement joins TRBV7-2 to TRBJ2-1; D is uncertain. Germline CDR1 and CDR2: SGHTA and FQGNSA. The CDR3 totals 13 residues. The CDR3 DNA reads as TGTGCCAGCAGCTTAGTGGGGTCCAATGAGCAGTCCTTC. This gives the protein CASSLVGSNEQSF.

The sample holds many counts of this clonotype. The chain carries TRBV2 and TRBJ2-2; 10 bases agree with TRBD1. J lost 4 bases, V lost 7 bases, and 6 bases had no gene match. Germline CDR1 SNHLY, CDR2 FYNNEI. The CDR3 is made up of 15 amino acids. The CDR3 nucleotides read TGTGCCAGCAACCCGGACAGGGGGTCCACCGGGGAGCTGTTTTTT. It specifies CASNPDRGSTGELFF.

This clonotype has ten or more counts. The genes are TRBV6-2 or TRBV6-3 and TRBJ1-1, with D possibly TRBD1 on 5 matching bases. Germline V lookup: CDR1 MNHEY, CDR2 SVGEGT. Trimming stripped 0 bases from V and 1 base from J, with 6 bases between. This CDR3 spans 14 amino acids. CDR3 region: CASSYSGANTEAFF. For the CDR3, the DNA is TGTGCCAGCAGTTACTCCGGGGCGAACACTGAAGCTTTCTTT.

The V gene is TRBV5-1, the J gene TRBJ2-5; a possible D gene is TRBD2 (6 bases). Germline CDR1 reads SGHRS; CDR2 reads YFSETQ. The CDR3 runs to 14 residues. Trimming shortened V by 0 bases and J by 4 bases, and 10 bases separated the two germline ends. The CDR3 region is CASSLVRGGETQYF. CDR3 DNA: TGCGCCAGCAGCTTGGTCCGGGGAGGAGAGACCCAGTACTTC.

This clonotype occurred a few times. The chain couples TRBV9 to TRBJ1-2; 7 bases line up with TRBD1. In germline, CDR1 is SGDLS, CDR2 YYNGEE. Germline trimming cut 4 bases from V and 8 bases from J; bases unmatched to any gene: 11. This CDR3 is built from 14 residues. This chain's CDR3 is CASSPLTGLPGYTF. In DNA, the CDR3 is TGTGCCAGCAGCCCATTGACAGGGCTTCCGGGCTACACCTTC.

This chain links TRBV7-9 with TRBJ1-6; no clear D. The germline V gene has CDR1 SEHNR and CDR2 FQNEAQ (reference sequence). The CDR3 is made up of 15 amino acids. V dropped 5 bases and J dropped 8 bases, with 16 bases sitting between them. The CDR3 coding sequence is TGTGCCAGCAGCCTGGCCCCGGGAGGTGATTCACCCCTCCACTTT. Amino acid sequence: CASSLAPGGDSPLHF.

CDR3 amino acids: CASLLGASQETQYF. CDR3 DNA sequence: TGTGCCAGCCTTCTCGGGGCTAGCCAAGAGACCCAGTACTTC. The chain joins TRBV6-4 to TRBJ2-5; D may correspond to TRBD1 or TRBD2 (5 bases each). CDR1 and CDR2 (germline): MRHNA, SNTAGT. The CDR3 covers 14 residues. Trimming shortened V by 8 bases and J by 1 base, and 14 bases separated the two germline ends.

There are a few counts of this clonotype. The rearrangement joins TRBV10-2 to TRBJ2-1; 7 bases map to TRBD1. The CDR3 is made up of 14 amino acids. Germline V gene data show CDR1 as WSHSY and CDR2 as SAAADI. Losses at the gene ends were 5 bases for V and 5 bases for J; bases not matched to a gene: 6. CDR3 amino acids: CASSWTGQNNEQFF. The CDR3 region has the DNA TGCGCCAGCAGTTGGACAGGCCAAAACAATGAGCAGTTCTTC.

The table lists this clonotype with many counts. CDR3 bases: TGTGCCAGCTCACCACTGGGACAGAGGACCGGGGAGCTGTTTTTT. It specifies CASSPLGQRTGELFF. The chain has TRBV18 and TRBJ2-2; 7 bases agree with TRBD1. Germline V gene sequence: CDR1 KGHSH, CDR2 LQKENI. The CDR3 has 15 amino acids. After removal of 1 base from V and 5 bases from J, the junction contained 4 bases not matched to a gene.

V usage is TRBV18 and J usage is TRBJ2-2; D call uncertain. The CDR3 runs 16 residues. Germline V gives CDR1 KGHSH, CDR2 LQKENI. V shed 0 bases and J shed 4 bases, with 12 bases lying between them. The CDR3, as DNA: TGTGCCAGCTCACCACCGGTCCGCCTGACCACCGGGGAGCTGTTTTTT. Amino acid sequence: CASSPPVRLTTGELFF.

This clonotype was picked up many times. This sequence joins TRBV6-4 and TRBJ1-1; maybe TRBD1 (5 bases). The germline CDR1 and CDR2 sequences are MRHNA and SNTAGT. The CDR3 extends over 14 amino acids. Trimming took 2 bases from V and 11 from J, leaving 18 bases between them. CDR3 nucleotides: TGTGCCAGCAGTGACCCCAGGGCAGCACGGTCGGCTTTCTTT. Amino acids: CASSDPRAARSAFF.

There are many counts of this clonotype. V is TRBV6-1 and J is TRBJ1-6, with TRBD1 matching 9 bases. The CDR3 is made up of 14 amino acids. Germline-derived CDR1 and CDR2 are MNHNS and SASEGT. J gave up 13 bases and V 6 bases, and 10 bases lay outside the gene matches. The CDR3: CASRGTGILGPLHF. CDR3 DNA sequence: TGTGCCAGCAGGGGGACAGGGATATTGGGGCCCCTCCACTTT.

The chain carries TRBV11-2 and TRBJ2-1; 12 bases map to TRBD2. The V gene's germline CDR1 is SGHAT and CDR2 FQNNGV. Losses at the gene ends were 6 bases for V and 7 bases for J; bases not matched to a gene: 7. The CDR3 contains 15 residues. The CDR3 sequence is CASRGLAGRMNEQFF. CDR3 bases: TGTGCCAGCAGAGGACTAGCGGGGCGGATGAATGAGCAGTTCTTC.

This clonotype was seen a few times. The genes are TRBV6-4 and TRBJ1-2; D not certain. The CDR3 contains 14 residues. The V end lost 5 bases, the J end lost 2 bases, and 12 bases lay between the germline ends. Germline V CDR1 and CDR2: MRHNA, SNTAGT. In DNA, the CDR3 is TGTGCCAGCAGTTACCGGGCGTGGAACTATGGCTACACCTTC. The encoded protein is CASSYRAWNYGYTF.

This clonotype was counted many times. The gene calls are TRBV9 and TRBJ1-2, with no clear D. Trimming pared 6 bases from V and 0 bases from J, leaving 15 bases between. CDR1 is SGDLS, CDR2 YYNGEE, per germline. This CDR3 is built from 15 residues. CDR3 bases: TGTGCCAGCACCCTAGGGTGGGGTACTAACTATGGCTACACCTTC. Translation: CASTLGWGTNYGYTF.

This clonotype came up many times. The V and J genes are TRBV11-2 and TRBJ1-1; the match to TRBD1 covers 10 bases. CDR1 and CDR2 from the germline V gene are SGHAT and FQNNGV. This CDR3 has 15 amino acids. J gave up 2 bases and V 3 bases, and 3 bases lay outside the gene matches. The CDR3, as DNA: TGTGCCAGCAGCTTCGACAGGGGGCGAAACACTGAAGCTTTCTTT. It yields the protein CASSFDRGRNTEAFF.

This sequence joins TRBV5-1 and TRBJ1-1; a weak D match, TRBD1 (6 bases). The CDR3 sequence is 14 residues long. CDR1 SGHRS and CDR2 YFSETQ come from the germline V gene. Trimming removed 0 bases at V and 4 bases at J, with 10 bases between. The CDR3 sequence: CASSLVPGATEAFF. The CDR3 region has the DNA TGCGCCAGCAGCTTGGTTCCGGGGGCCACTGAAGCTTTCTTT.

There are many counts of this clonotype. The chain joins TRBV27 to TRBJ2-2; the match to TRBD1 covers 8 bases. V gave up 5 bases and J gave up 3 bases; unmatched junction bases: 5. The CDR3 is made up of 15 amino acids. Germline CDR1 and CDR2: MNHEY and SMNVEV (reference sequence). CDR3 amino acids: CASSKDRAYTGELFF. The CDR3 DNA follows: TGTGCCAGCAGTAAGGACAGGGCCTACACCGGGGAGCTGTTTTTT.

There are many counts of this clonotype. This chain connects TRBV27 to TRBJ1-5, with 7 bases aligning to TRBD1. V gave up 3 bases and J gave up 1 base; unmatched junction bases: 9. Looked up from germline, CDR1 is MNHEY and CDR2 is SMNVEV (reference sequence). The CDR3 totals 17 residues. CDR3 in amino acids: CASSLMGGGGSNQPQHF. In nucleotides, the CDR3 is TGTGCCAGCAGTTTGATGGGAGGGGGCGGGAGCAATCAGCCCCAGCATTTT.

The chain has TRBV6-1 and TRBJ2-3; D tentatively fits TRBD1 or TRBD2 (5 bases each). Germline assignment: CDR1 MNHNS and CDR2 SASEGT. The CDR3 extends over 14 amino acids. V was cut by 6 bases and J by 0 bases, with 10 bases left in between. The DNA of the CDR3 is TGTGCCAGCAGGGGGACCGAAAGCACAGATACGCAGTATTTT. This sequence encodes CASRGTESTDTQYF.

This clonotype came up many times. The chain employs TRBV7-8 and TRBJ2-7; perhaps TRBD1 as D (5 bases). Germline V gene data show CDR1 as SGHVS and CDR2 as FQNEAQ. Trimming stripped 5 bases from V and 4 bases from J, with 12 bases between. This CDR3 comprises 13 residues. CDR3 protein: CASSNRQRYEQYF. CDR3 in DNA: TGTGCCAGCAGCAACCGACAGCGATACGAGCAGTACTTC.

This clonotype has more than one count but fewer than ten. The rearrangement uses TRBV3-1 and TRBJ1-2, with a weak D call TRBD1 (6 bases). Trimming removed 4 bases at V and 4 bases at J, with 10 bases between. CDR3 length: 13 residues. Per germline, CDR1 LGHDT and CDR2 YNNKEL (reference sequence). The CDR3: CASSLDSSYGYTF. CDR3 DNA: TGTGCCAGCAGCCTGGACAGCTCCTATGGCTACACCTTC.

The J gene is TRBJ1-5, the V gene TRBV7-9, with D unresolved. The CDR3 loop spans 14 amino acids. The germline gives CDR1 SEHNR, CDR2 FQNEAQ (reference sequence). V lost 8 bases and J 0 bases, leaving 11 bases between the germline ends. The CDR3 is CASQTESSNQPQHF. In nucleotides, the CDR3 is TGTGCCAGCCAGACGGAATCTAGCAATCAGCCCCAGCATTTT.

This clonotype was seen at least ten times. The chain recombines TRBV5-1 with TRBJ2-7, with 8 bases identical to TRBD1. CDR1 and CDR2 (germline): SGHRS, YFSETQ. This CDR3 region has 13 residues. V dropped 4 bases and J dropped 5; count of bases not matched to a gene: 5. The CDR3 spells CASSHGTGHEQYF. The CDR3 DNA follows: TGCGCCAGCAGCCACGGGACAGGCCACGAGCAGTACTTC.

This clonotype has a count of ten or more. The chain is built from TRBV12-3 or TRBV12-4 and TRBJ2-1; D gene uncertain. The CDR3 loop spans 14 amino acids. Trimming shortened V by 3 bases and J by 4 bases, and 10 bases separated the two germline ends. The CDR3 nucleotides read TGTGCCAGCAGTTTCCAGACACCTTACAATGAGCAGTTCTTC. Its protein is CASSFQTPYNEQFF.

This clonotype was detected many times. The chain uses TRBV5-6 and TRBJ2-5; 14 bases map to TRBD2. J was trimmed by 4 bases and V by 3 bases; bases with no gene match: 8. CDR1 is SGHDT and CDR2 is YYEEEE in the germline V gene. There are 17 residues in the CDR3. The CDR3: CASSWGSGLAGGETQYF. CDR3 DNA sequence: TGTGCCAGCAGCTGGGGATCAGGACTAGCGGGGGGAGAGACCCAGTACTTC.